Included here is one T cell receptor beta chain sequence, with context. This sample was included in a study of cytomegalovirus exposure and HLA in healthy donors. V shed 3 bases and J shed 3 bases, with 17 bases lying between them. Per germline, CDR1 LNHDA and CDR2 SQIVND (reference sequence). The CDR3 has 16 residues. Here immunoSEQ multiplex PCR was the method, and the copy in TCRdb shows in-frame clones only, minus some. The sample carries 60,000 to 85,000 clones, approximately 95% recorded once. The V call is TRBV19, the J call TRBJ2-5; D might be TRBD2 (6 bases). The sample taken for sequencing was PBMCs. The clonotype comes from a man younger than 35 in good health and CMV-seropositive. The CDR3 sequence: CASSMVGRGSKETQYF. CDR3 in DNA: TGTGCCAGTAGTATGGTCGGGAGAGGGTCAAAAGAGACCCAGTACTTC. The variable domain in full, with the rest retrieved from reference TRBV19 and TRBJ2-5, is DGGITQSPKYLFRKEGQNVTLSCEQNLNHDAMYWYRQDPGQGLRLIYYSQIVNDFQKGDIAEGYSVSREKKESFPLTVTSAQKNPTAFYLCASSMVGRGSKETQYFGPGTRLLVL.